The 14 T cell receptor beta chains below all came from one sample that was sequenced in a study of blood T cells in healthy people across ages. A sample-barcoded 5' primer and a J-beta primer mix were used in a second PCR of roughly 6 to 11 cycles. TCRdb analysed the 5' RACE reads with MiXCR anew, one entry per CDR3 protein. The sample comprises approximately 490,000 distinct CDR3 sequences, less than 25% of which are singletons, and under 9% rests with the top ten. Another study also made use of these data, one on T cells of mothers and their children.

The sample consisted of blood. The source of these receptors is a boy between 10 and 17 years old in good health.

This clonotype was detected a few times. In DNA form, the CDR3 reads TGTGCCAGCAGTTACTGGACAGGGGGCCAAGAGACCCAGTACTTC. Translated, it gives CASSYWTGGQETQYF. The chain has TRBV6-2 or TRBV6-3 and TRBJ2-5, with 10 positions matching TRBD1. The V and J ends lost 1 base and 1 base, in that order; junction bases with no gene match: 0. Germline CDR1 MNHEY, CDR2 SVGEGT. The CDR3 length is 15 residues.

This clonotype came up many times. Germline and junction disagree at one end, which may indicate a read error. The rearrangement links TRBV20-1 to TRBJ2-5; 16 bases are shared with TRBD2. The CDR3 runs 13 residues. The germline V gene encodes CDR1 DFQATT and CDR2 SNEGSKA (reference sequence). The CDR3 reads CSAEKGLAGGRSF. CDR3 nucleotide sequence: TGCAGTGCTGAGAAGGGACTAGCGGGAGGGCGGTCCTTC.

This chain links TRBV12-3 or TRBV12-4 with TRBJ1-1; D is perhaps TRBD1 (6 bases). This CDR3 has 13 residues. Trimming took off 10 bases at V and 0 bases at J, with 12 bases between the two ends. CDR3 sequence reads: CANGQTLNTEAFF. In DNA form, the CDR3 reads TGTGCCAACGGACAGACCCTGAACACTGAAGCTTTCTTT.

This clonotype has just a few counts. The chain is built from TRBV5-1 and TRBJ2-7; TRBD2 aligns across 9 bases. V trimming: 4 bases; J trimming: 2 bases; junction bases outside the gene matches: 10. CDR1 is SGHRS and CDR2 is YFSETQ in the germline V gene. The CDR3 covers 16 residues. The CDR3 reads CASSASQGLATYEQYF. The CDR3 nucleotides are TGCGCCAGCAGCGCGAGCCAGGGACTAGCCACCTACGAGCAGTACTTC.

J is TRBJ2-1 and V is TRBV7-9, with D possibly matching TRBD2 (6 bases). Trimming took 5 bases from V and 12 from J, leaving 14 bases between them. This CDR3 is built from 12 residues. Germline V lookup: CDR1 SEHNR, CDR2 FQNEAQ (reference sequence). The CDR3 sequence is CASSPPAGWQFF. CDR3 nucleotides: TGTGCCAGCAGCCCCCCGGCGGGATGGCAGTTCTTC.

This rearrangement joins TRBV6-2 or TRBV6-3 to TRBJ2-7; 7 positions match TRBD2. The CDR3 has 18 residues. Per the germline V gene, CDR1 is MNHEY and CDR2 is SVGEGT. The chain's CDR3 is CASSYSSGKRGLSYEQSV. The CDR3 coding sequence is TGTGCCAGCAGTTACTCGAGTGGTAAGCGGGGCCTATCCTACGAGCAGTCCGTC.

The V call is TRBV18, the J call TRBJ2-5; D call uncertain. CDR1 and CDR2 from the germline V gene are KGHSH and LQKENI. The V gene lost 1 base and the J gene lost 2 bases, with 11 bases spanning the gap. The CDR3 totals 15 residues. CDR3 loop: CASSPQRSTQETQYF. The DNA of the CDR3 is TGTGCCAGCTCACCACAGCGTTCGACGCAAGAGACCCAGTACTTC.

The chain joins TRBV29-1 to TRBJ2-1; D ambiguous. In germline, CDR1 is SQVTM, CDR2 ANQGSEA. The CDR3 is made up of 10 amino acids. Trimming stripped 6 bases from V and 8 bases from J, with 8 bases between. CDR3 residues: CSVVSHEQFF. CDR3 in DNA: TGCAGCGTAGTCAGCCATGAGCAGTTCTTC.

This clonotype was seen a handful of times. The chain joins TRBV29-1 to TRBJ2-5; D remains unclear. Near its end, the DNA agrees better with TRBJ2-7, so the J call may be wrong. Per germline, CDR1 SQVTM and CDR2 ANQGSEA. This CDR3 comprises 12 residues. The CDR3 protein is CSHSDSSYEQYF. The CDR3, as DNA: TGCAGCCATTCGGATAGCTCCTACGAGCAGTACTTC.

This chain connects TRBV3-1 to TRBJ2-5, with D possibly matching TRBD2 (6 bases). Germline lookup yields CDR1 LGHDT and CDR2 YNNKEL (reference sequence). The CDR3 is 17 amino acids. Deletions cut 3 bases from V and 1 base from J, with 18 bases between. CDR3 amino acids: CASSHHPSGSAQETQYF. DNA for the CDR3: TGTGCCAGCAGCCATCATCCATCCGGGAGCGCCCAAGAGACCCAGTACTTC.

The rearrangement links TRBV12-3 or TRBV12-4 to TRBJ1-1, with D unclear. There are 14 residues in the CDR3. The V end lost 8 bases, the J end lost 0 bases, and 13 bases lay between the germline ends. CDR3 amino acids: CASSQRGLNTEAFF. DNA of the CDR3: TGTGCCAGCTCTCAACGAGGATTGAACACTGAAGCTTTCTTT.

This chain joins TRBV14 and TRBJ1-4; D gene ambiguous. Germline CDR1 is SGHDN and CDR2 is FVKESK. Trimming stripped 0 bases from V and 3 bases from J, with 8 bases between. This CDR3 is built from 15 residues. CDR3 DNA sequence: TGTGCCAGCAGCCAAGATCTGGCGTCTAATGAAAAACTGTTTTTT. Protein product: CASSQDLASNEKLFF.

This clonotype was counted a single time. The rearrangement joins TRBV2 to TRBJ2-7; tentative D call: TRBD1 (6 bases). Germline values: CDR1 SNHLY, CDR2 FYNNEI. The CDR3 runs to 16 residues. Trimming removed 2 bases from V and 6 bases from J, with 20 bases in between. CDR3 in amino acids: CASSEPGTTLTGEQYF. Here the CDR3 DNA reads TGTGCCAGCAGTGAACCTGGGACAACTCTGACGGGCGAGCAGTACTTC.

The chain combines TRBV4-1 with TRBJ2-4; D ambiguous. V shed 0 bases and J shed 8 bases, with 14 bases lying between them. The germline CDR1 and CDR2 sequences are MGHRA and YSYEKL. This CDR3 region has 15 residues. As DNA, the CDR3 is TGCGCCAGCAGCCAAGAAGAAAACCCGGTTTACATTCAGTACTTC. Translated: CASSQEENPVYIQYF.